Included here is one TCR beta chain sequence, with context. Sequencing targeted TCR beta in blood CD8+ and CD4+ T cells. This entry is derived from a study of CD8 T cells in Susac syndrome. Random hexamers primed reverse transcription of 0.5 to 1 ug RNA. Each CDR3 protein is one row after TCRdb ran MiXCR on the immunoSEQ multiplex PCR reads. This table has approximately 160,000 distinct CDR3 sequences, 85% to 95% appearing once. The CDR3 length is 15 residues. CDR1 and CDR2 (germline): DFQATT, SNEGSKA (reference sequence). The V end lost 3 bases, the J end lost 0 bases, and 14 bases lay between the germline ends.

The V and J genes are TRBV20-1 and TRBJ2-5; D is perhaps TRBD1 or TRBD2 (5 bases each). The sequencing sample was made of CD4+ T cells from PBMCs. This receptor was taken from a human donor in good health. The CDR3 protein is CSASGAARNQETQYF. The CDR3 region has the DNA TGCAGTGCTAGCGGGGCGGCGCGAAACCAAGAGACCCAGTACTTC.